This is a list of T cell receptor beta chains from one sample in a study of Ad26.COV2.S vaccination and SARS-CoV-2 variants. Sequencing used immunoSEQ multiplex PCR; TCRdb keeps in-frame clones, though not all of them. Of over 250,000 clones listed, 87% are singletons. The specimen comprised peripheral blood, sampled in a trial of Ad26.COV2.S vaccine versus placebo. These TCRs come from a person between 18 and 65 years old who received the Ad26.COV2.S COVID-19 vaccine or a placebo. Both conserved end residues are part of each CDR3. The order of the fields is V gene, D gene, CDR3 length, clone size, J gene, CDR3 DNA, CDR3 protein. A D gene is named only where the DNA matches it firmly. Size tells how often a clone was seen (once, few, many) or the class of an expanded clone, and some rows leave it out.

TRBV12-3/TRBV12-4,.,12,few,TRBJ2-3,TGTGCCAGCAGTTTCAACACAGATACGCAGTATTTT,CASSFNTDTQYF
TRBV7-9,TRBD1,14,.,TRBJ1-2,TGTGCCAGCAGCCCCCCCAGGGGGTCGGGCGGCTACACCTTC,CASSPPRGSGGYTF
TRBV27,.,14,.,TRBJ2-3,TGTGCCAGCAGTGCCCGGAGGGCCACAGATACGCAGTATTTT,CASSARRATDTQYF
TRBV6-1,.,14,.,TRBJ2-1,TGTGCCAGCAGTGAGATTTCTTGGGTCAATGAGCAGTTCTTC,CASSEISWVNEQFF
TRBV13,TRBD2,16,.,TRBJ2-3,TGTGCCAGCAGCATTCTTAGCGGGAAAATCACAGATACGCAGTATTTT,CASSILSGKITDTQYF
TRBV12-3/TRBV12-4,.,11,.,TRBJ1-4,TGTGCCAGCAGTTTTGGGGAAAAACTGTTTTTT,CASSFGEKLFF
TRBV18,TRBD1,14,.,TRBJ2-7,TGTGCCAGCTCACCTCGACAGGGAACCTACGAGCAGTACTTC,CASSPRQGTYEQYF
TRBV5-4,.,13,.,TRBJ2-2,TGTGCCAGCAGTTCCGGGGCAACCGGGGAGCTGTTTTTT,CASSSGATGELFF
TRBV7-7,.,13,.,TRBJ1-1,TGTGCTAGCAGCTTAGCCATGAACACTGAAGCTTTCTTT,CASSLAMNTEAFF
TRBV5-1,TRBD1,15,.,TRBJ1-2,TGCGCCAGCAGCGGCTACAGGGGTTCGAACTATGGCTACACCTTC,CASSGYRGSNYGYTF
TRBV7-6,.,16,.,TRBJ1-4,TGTGCCAGCAGACGTCGGGGGAGTGCAACTAATGAAAAACTGTTTTTT,CASRRRGSATNEKLFF
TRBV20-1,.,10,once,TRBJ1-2,TGCAGTGCTAGAGTCAACGGCTACACCTTC,CSARVNGYTF
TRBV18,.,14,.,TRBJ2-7,TGTGCCAGCTCACCAATCGATAGCGTGGACGAGCAGTACTTC,CASSPIDSVDEQYF
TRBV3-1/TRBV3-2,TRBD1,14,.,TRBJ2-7,TGTGCCAGCAGCCACGGGACAGTAGCCTACGAGCAGTACTTC,CASSHGTVAYEQYF
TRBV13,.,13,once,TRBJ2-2,TGTGCCAGCAGCTTAGAGAACACCGGGGAGCTGTTTTTT,CASSLENTGELFF
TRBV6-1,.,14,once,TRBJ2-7,TGTGCCAGCAGTGAATTTGGGCCGGTCGGAGAGCAGTACTTC,CASSEFGPVGEQYF
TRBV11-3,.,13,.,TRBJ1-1,TGTGCCAGCAGCGCGAGGACTAACACTGAAGCTTTCTTT,CASSARTNTEAFF
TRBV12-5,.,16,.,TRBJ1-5,TGTGCTAGTGGTTTGGTACGGGAGGAGAGGAATCAGCCCCAGCATTTT,CASGLVREERNQPQHF
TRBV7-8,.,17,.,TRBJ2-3,TGTGCCAGCAGCTCGGGACTCCCTACCAGGCGCACAGATACGCAGTATTTT,CASSSGLPTRRTDTQYF
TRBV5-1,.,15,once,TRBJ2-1,TGCGCCAGCAGCCCCTTTAGCGGTGAAGCTAATGAGCAGTTCTTC,CASSPFSGEANEQFF
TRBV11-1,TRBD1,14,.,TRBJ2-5,TGTGCCAGCAGCCCGAGAGGACAGGGAGAGACCCAGTACTTC,CASSPRGQGETQYF
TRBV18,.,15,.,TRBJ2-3,TGTGCCAGCTCACCACTTCTCGAGGGGTCAGATACGCAGTATTTT,CASSPLLEGSDTQYF
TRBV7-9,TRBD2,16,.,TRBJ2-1,TGTGCCAGCAGCTTAGGCTTGGGGGGGACCTACAATGAGCAGTTCTTC,CASSLGLGGTYNEQFF
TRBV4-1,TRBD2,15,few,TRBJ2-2,TGCGCCAGCAGCCAGACTAGCGTGAACACCGGGGAGCTGTTTTTT,CASSQTSVNTGELFF